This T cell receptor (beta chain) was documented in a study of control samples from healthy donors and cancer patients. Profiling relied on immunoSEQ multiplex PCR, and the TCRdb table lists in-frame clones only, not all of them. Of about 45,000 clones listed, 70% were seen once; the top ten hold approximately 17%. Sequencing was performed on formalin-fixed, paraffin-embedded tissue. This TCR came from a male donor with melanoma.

The CDR3 sequence is CASSVAAGNSYEQYF. The CDR3, as DNA: TGTGCCAGCAGCGTAGCCGCAGGGAACTCCTACGAGCAGTACTTC. This chain connects TRBV9 to TRBJ2-7, with D possibly being TRBD1 (5 bases). Trimming pared 0 bases from V and 0 bases from J, leaving 10 bases between. There are 15 residues in the CDR3. Germline V gene lookup returns CDR1 SGDLS and CDR2 YYNGEE.